This T cell receptor (beta chain) is drawn from a study of post-analysis software for immune sequencing data. Study-wide points: In patients, about five TRBV segments were more frequent than in controls, with TRBV5-6, TRBV5-1 and TRBV20-1 among them. Analysis by F measure revealed that same-batch samples clustered strongly together. Normalized Chao1 diversity was significantly reduced in patients versus controls.

Built from TCR beta cDNA, the libraries had unique molecular identifiers in them. The T cell input of roughly 0.9 to 11 million gave approximately 460,000 cDNA molecules. TCRdb re-analysed the PCR reads in MiXCR, keeping a single row per CDR3 protein. The sample holds about 820,000 distinct CDR3 sequences; 53% are singletons and the top ten take approximately 4.4%. The CDR3 sequence is 14 residues long. CDR1 MDHEN and CDR2 SYDVKM come from the germline V gene. The V end was cut by 8 bases, the J end by 4 bases, with 17 bases between. This clonotype was observed a few times. Its antigen is as yet unknown.

Sample: blood. The receptor was isolated from a girl aged 10 to 17 with multiple sclerosis. This sequence joins TRBV28 and TRBJ2-5, with D possibly matching TRBD1 (5 bases). Here the CDR3 DNA reads TGTGCCAGCGCCCGCCCGTTAGGGGCAGAGACCCAGTACTTC. The encoded protein is CASARPLGAETQYF.